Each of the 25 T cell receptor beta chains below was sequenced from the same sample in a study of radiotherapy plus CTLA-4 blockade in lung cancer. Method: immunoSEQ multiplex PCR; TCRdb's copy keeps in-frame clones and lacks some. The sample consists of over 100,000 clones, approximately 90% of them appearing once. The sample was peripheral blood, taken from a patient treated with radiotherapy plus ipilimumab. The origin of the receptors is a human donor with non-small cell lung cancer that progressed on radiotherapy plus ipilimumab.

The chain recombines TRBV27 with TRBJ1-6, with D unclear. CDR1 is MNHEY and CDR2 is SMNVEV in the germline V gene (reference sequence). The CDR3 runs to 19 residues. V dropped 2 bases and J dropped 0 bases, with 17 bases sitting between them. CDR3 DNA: TGTGCCAGCAGTTTAAAGGATCCGGCAGCGAGCTCCTATAATTCACCCCTCCACTTT. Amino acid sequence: CASSLKDPAASSYNSPLHF.

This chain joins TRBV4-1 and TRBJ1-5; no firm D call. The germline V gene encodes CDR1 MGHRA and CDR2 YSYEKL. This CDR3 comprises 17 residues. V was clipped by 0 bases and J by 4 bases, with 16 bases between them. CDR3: CASSQDPRQQGNQPQHF. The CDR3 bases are TGCGCCAGCAGCCAAGATCCCCGGCAACAAGGTAATCAGCCCCAGCATTTT.

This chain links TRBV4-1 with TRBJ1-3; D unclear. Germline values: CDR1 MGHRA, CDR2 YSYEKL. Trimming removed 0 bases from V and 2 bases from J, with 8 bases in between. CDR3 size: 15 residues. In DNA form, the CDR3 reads TGCGCCAGCAGCCAAGACGTGGGGACTGGAAACACCATATATTTT. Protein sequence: CASSQDVGTGNTIYF.

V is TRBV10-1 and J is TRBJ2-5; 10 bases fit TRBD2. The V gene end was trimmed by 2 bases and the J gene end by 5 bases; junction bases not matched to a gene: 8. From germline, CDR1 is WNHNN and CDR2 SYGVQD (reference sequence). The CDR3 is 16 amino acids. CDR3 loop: CASSEGASGRSETQYF. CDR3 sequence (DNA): TGCGCCAGCAGTGAGGGGGCTAGCGGGAGATCTGAGACCCAGTACTTC.

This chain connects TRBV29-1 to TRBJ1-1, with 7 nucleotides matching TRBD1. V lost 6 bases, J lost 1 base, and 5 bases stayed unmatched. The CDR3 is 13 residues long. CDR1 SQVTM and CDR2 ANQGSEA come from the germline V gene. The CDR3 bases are TGCAGCGTCCTCCGACAGGGGAACACTGAAGCTTTCTTT. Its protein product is CSVLRQGNTEAFF.

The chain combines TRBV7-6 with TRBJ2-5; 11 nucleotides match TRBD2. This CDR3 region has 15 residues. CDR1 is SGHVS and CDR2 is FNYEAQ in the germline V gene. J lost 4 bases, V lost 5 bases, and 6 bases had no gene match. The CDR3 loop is CASSPLAGGRETQYF. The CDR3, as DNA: TGTGCCAGCAGCCCCCTAGCGGGAGGTAGAGAGACCCAGTACTTC.

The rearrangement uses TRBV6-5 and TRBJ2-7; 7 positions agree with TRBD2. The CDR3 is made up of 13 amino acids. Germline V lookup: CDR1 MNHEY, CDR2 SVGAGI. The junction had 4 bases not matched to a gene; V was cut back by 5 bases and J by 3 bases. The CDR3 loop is CASSPPGGYEQYF. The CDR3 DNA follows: TGTGCCAGCAGTCCCCCGGGGGGCTACGAGCAGTACTTC.

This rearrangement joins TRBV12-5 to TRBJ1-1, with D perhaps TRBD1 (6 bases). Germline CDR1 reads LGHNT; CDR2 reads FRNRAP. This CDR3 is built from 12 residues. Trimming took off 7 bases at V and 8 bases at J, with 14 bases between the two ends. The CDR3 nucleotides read TGTGCTAGTGCCTCGATCCAGGGGGAAGCTTTCTTT. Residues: CASASIQGEAFF.

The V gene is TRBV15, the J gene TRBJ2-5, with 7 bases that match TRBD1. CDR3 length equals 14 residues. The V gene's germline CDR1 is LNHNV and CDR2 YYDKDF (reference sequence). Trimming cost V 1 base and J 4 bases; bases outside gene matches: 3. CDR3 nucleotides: TGTGCCACCAGCAGAGGGGCAGGGGGAGAGACCCAGTACTTC. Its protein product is CATSRGAGGETQYF.

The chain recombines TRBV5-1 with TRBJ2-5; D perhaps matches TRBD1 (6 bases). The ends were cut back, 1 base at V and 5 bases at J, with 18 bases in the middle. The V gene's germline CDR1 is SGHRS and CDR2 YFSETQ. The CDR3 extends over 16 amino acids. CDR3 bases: TGCGCCAGCAGCTTGTTGGTGGCAGCCCAGGGGGAGACCCAGTACTTC. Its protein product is CASSLLVAAQGETQYF. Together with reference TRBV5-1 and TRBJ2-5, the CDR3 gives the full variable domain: KAGVTQTPRYLIKTRGQQVTLSCSPISGHRSVSWYQQTPGQGLQFLFEYFSETQRNKGNFPGRFSGRQFSNSRSEMNVSTLELGDSALYLCASSLLVAAQGETQYFGPGTRLLVL.

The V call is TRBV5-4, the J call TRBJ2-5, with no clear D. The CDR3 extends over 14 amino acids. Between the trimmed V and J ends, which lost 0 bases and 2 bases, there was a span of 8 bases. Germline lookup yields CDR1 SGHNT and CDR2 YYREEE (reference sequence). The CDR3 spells CASSLEALQETQYF. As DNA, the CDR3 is TGTGCCAGCAGCTTGGAGGCCCTACAAGAGACCCAGTACTTC.

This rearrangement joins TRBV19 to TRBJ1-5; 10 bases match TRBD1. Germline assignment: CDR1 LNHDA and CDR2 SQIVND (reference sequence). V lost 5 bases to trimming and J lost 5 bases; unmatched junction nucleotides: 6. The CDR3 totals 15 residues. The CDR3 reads CASSARDRGHQPQHF. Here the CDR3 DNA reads TGTGCCAGTAGTGCCCGGGACAGGGGCCATCAGCCCCAGCATTTT.

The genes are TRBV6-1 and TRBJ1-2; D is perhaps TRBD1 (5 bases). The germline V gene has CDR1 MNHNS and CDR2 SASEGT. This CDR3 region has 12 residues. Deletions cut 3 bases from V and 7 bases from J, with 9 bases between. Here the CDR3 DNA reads TGTGCCAGCAGTGATCAGGGAGCTGGCTACACCTTC. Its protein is CASSDQGAGYTF.

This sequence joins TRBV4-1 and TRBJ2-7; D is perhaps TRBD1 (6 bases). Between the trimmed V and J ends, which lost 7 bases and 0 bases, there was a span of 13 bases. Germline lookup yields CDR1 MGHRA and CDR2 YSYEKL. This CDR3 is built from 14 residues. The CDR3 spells CASKRTVPSYEQYF. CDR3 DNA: TGCGCCAGCAAACGGACAGTACCCTCCTACGAGCAGTACTTC.

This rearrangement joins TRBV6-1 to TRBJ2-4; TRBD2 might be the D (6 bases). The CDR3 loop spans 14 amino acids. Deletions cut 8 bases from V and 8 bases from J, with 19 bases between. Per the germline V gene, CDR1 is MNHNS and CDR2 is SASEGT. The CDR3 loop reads CASSDFVGEDIQYF. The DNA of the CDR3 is TGTGCCAGCTCTGACTTTGTAGGGGAGGACATTCAGTACTTC.

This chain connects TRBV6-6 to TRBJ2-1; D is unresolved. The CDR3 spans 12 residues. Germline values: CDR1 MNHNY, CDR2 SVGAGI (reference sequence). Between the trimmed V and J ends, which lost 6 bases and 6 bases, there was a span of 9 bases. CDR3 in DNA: TGTGCCAGCAGCCCAATCAGCAATGAGCAGTTCTTC. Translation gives CASSPISNEQFF.

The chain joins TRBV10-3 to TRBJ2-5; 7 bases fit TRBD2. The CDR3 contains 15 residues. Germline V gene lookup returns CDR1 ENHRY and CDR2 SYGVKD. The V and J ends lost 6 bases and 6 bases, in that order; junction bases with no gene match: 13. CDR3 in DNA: TGTGCCATCAGCGACCCACCCGGGGAGGGAAAGACCCAGTACTTC. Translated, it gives CAISDPPGEGKTQYF.

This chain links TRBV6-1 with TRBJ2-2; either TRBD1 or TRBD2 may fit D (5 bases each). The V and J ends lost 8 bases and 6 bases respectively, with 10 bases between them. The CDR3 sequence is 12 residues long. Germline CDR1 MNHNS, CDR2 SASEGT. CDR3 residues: CASCRDPGELFF. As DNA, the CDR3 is TGTGCCAGCTGTAGGGACCCCGGGGAGCTGTTTTTT.

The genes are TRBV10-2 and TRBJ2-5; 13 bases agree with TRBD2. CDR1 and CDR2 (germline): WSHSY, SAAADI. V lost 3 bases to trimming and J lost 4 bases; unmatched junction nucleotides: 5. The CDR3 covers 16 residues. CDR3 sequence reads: CASSDRLAGGGETQYF. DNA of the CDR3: TGCGCCAGCAGTGATAGACTAGCGGGAGGTGGAGAGACCCAGTACTTC.

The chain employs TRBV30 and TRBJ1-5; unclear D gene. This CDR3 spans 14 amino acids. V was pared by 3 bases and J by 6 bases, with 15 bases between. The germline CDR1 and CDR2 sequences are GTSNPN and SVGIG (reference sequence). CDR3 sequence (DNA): TGTGCCTGGAGCGCGCGGGGTGGAGGTCAGCCCCAGCATTTT. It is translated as CAWSARGGGQPQHF.

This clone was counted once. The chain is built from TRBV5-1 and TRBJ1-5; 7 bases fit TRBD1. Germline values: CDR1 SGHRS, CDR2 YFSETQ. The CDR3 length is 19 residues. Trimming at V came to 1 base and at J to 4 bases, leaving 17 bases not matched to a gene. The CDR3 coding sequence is TGCGCCAGCAGCTTGTTGCCCCTCCTGGGTTCAGGGGGAAATCAGCCCCAGCATTTT. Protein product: CASSLLPLLGSGGNQPQHF.

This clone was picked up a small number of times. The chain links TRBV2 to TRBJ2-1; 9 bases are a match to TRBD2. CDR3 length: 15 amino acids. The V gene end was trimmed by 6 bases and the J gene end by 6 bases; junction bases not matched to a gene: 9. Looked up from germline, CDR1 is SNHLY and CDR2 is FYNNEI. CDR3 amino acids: CASSLGLAGPNEQFF. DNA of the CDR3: TGTGCCAGCAGCCTCGGGCTAGCGGGACCCAATGAGCAGTTCTTC. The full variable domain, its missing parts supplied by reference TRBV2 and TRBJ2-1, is EPEVTQTPSHQVTQMGQEVILRCVPISNHLYFYWYRQILGQKVEFLVSFYNNEISEKSEIFDDQFSVERPDGSNFTLKIRSTKLEDSAMYFCASSLGLAGPNEQFFGPGTRLTVL.

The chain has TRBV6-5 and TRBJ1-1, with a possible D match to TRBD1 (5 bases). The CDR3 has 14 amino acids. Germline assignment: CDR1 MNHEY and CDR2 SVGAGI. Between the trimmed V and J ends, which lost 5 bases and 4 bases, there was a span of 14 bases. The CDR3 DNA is TGTGCCAGCAGTGAAGATTTCAGGGTCACTGAAGCTTTCTTT. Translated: CASSEDFRVTEAFF.

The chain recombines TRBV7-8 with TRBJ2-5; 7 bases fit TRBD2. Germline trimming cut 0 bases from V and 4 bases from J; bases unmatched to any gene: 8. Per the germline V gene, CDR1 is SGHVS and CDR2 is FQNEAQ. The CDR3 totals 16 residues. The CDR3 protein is CASSLARSGMGETQYF. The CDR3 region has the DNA TGTGCCAGCAGCTTAGCAAGGAGCGGGATGGGAGAGACCCAGTACTTC.

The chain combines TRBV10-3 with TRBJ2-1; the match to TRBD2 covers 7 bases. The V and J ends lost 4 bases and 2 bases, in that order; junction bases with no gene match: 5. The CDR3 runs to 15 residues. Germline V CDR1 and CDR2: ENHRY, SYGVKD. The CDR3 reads CAISGSGDAYNEQFF. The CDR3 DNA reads TGTGCCATCAGTGGGAGCGGGGACGCCTACAATGAGCAGTTCTTC.